This entry lists 12 T cell receptor beta chains sequenced from one sample in a study of control samples from healthy donors and cancer patients. Generated by immunoSEQ multiplex PCR, the TCRdb table keeps only in-frame clones and is missing some. The table shows approximately 150,000 clones, with roughly nine tenths occurring only once. The sample comprised blood. The receptor source for this set is a man under 40 in good health.

Concerning this clone: The same CDR3 also results from other DNA sequences found in this sample. The gene calls are TRBV6-5 and TRBJ2-7; the D gene could be TRBD1 or TRBD2 (6 bases each). V was trimmed by 2 bases and J by 3 bases, leaving 8 bases between them. From germline, CDR1 is MNHEY and CDR2 SVGAGI. This CDR3 region has 13 residues. The CDR3 sequence: CASSYGGRYEQYF. The CDR3 DNA sequence: TGTGCCAGCAGTTACGGGGGGCGCTACGAGCAGTACTTC.

This chain uses TRBV27 with TRBJ2-2; D might be TRBD1 (5 bases). V was pared by 2 bases and J by 8 bases, with 18 bases between. Germline values: CDR1 MNHEY, CDR2 SMNVEV (reference sequence). CDR3 length equals 16 residues. CDR3 residues: CASSLDTTRGSGELFF. Written as DNA, the CDR3 is TGTGCCAGCAGTTTAGATACTACAAGGGGTTCGGGGGAGCTGTTTTTT.

This chain links TRBV15 with TRBJ2-5; either TRBD1 or TRBD2 may fit D (5 bases each). This CDR3 region has 14 residues. The germline V gene encodes CDR1 LNHNV and CDR2 YYDKDF (reference sequence). V lost 3 bases and J lost 3, with 11 bases in between. CDR3 in DNA: TGTGCCACCAGCAGCTCCGGGACGGAAGAGACCCAGTACTTC. Its translation: CATSSSGTEETQYF.

This chain connects TRBV3-1 (or the pseudogene TRBV3-2) to TRBJ1-5; D unresolved. The germline CDR1 and CDR2 sequences are LGHDT and YNNKEL (reference sequence). V lost 3 bases to trimming and J lost 3 bases, with 6 bases between them. This CDR3 has 13 amino acids. The CDR3 here is CASSQDHNQPQHF. CDR3 bases: TGTGCCAGCAGCCAGGACCACAATCAGCCCCAGCATTTT.

This clone has a single count. J is TRBJ1-2 and V is TRBV19, with a possible D match to TRBD1 (6 bases). Germline loops: CDR1 LNHDA, CDR2 SQIVND (reference sequence). V was cut by 0 bases and J by 8 bases, with 22 bases left in between. CDR3 length: 17 residues. CDR3 nucleotides: TGTGCCAGTAGTATAGATTCCCTCGGCAGGGGCCGTGAAGGCTACACCTTC. Protein: CASSIDSLGRGREGYTF.

The chain couples TRBV5-1 to TRBJ2-7; 7 positions match TRBD1. The CDR3 spans 14 residues. J lost 3 bases, V lost 4 bases, and 7 bases had no gene match. Germline lookup yields CDR1 SGHRS and CDR2 YFSETQ. CDR3 DNA sequence: TGCGCCAGCAGCACAGACAGGGATTTCTACGAGCAGTACTTC. This encodes CASSTDRDFYEQYF.

This chain joins TRBV5-1 and TRBJ2-3, with no clear D. CDR3 size: 14 residues. In germline, CDR1 is SGHRS, CDR2 YFSETQ. Trimming left V 1 base short and J 5 bases short, with 11 bases between. The CDR3 DNA reads as TGCGCCAGCAGCTTGATGGACGACAAAGATACGCAGTATTTT. It specifies CASSLMDDKDTQYF.

The table lists this clone with many counts. The chain combines TRBV19 with TRBJ1-5; the match to TRBD1 covers 11 bases. Germline loops: CDR1 LNHDA, CDR2 SQIVND (reference sequence). The CDR3 covers 16 residues. Germline trimming cut 5 bases from V and 6 bases from J; bases unmatched to any gene: 9. The CDR3 coding sequence is TGTGCCAGTAGTCCTGAGGACAGGGGGCGGGTTCAGCCCCAGCATTTT. It is translated as CASSPEDRGRVQPQHF.

This clone was seen a handful of times. J is TRBJ1-4 and V is TRBV25-1, with 11 positions matching TRBD1. This CDR3 has 16 residues. V lost 4 bases to trimming and J lost 7 bases; unmatched junction nucleotides: 8. Per the germline V gene, CDR1 is MGHDK and CDR2 is SYGVNS. Here the CDR3 DNA reads TGTGCCAGCAGTGGCCGGACAGGGGGCGCTTCTGAAAAACTGTTTTTT. It is translated as CASSGRTGGASEKLFF.

This clone was observed a single time. The V call is TRBV7-9, the J call TRBJ2-7; 7 bases line up with TRBD1. J gave up 3 bases and V 4 bases, and 12 bases lay outside the gene matches. The CDR3 runs to 16 residues. CDR1 and CDR2 (germline): SEHNR, FQNEAQ (reference sequence). The CDR3 region has the DNA TGTGCCAGCAGCTCTGCGACAGGGATTTGGATCTACGAGCAGTACTTC. As protein: CASSSATGIWIYEQYF.

The V call is TRBV7-2, the J call TRBJ1-5; TRBD1 might be the D (6 bases). CDR1 and CDR2 from the germline V gene are SGHTA and FQGNSA. CDR3 length equals 12 residues. Trimming pared 5 bases from V and 7 bases from J, leaving 9 bases between. The CDR3 loop is CASSVQGQPQHF. CDR3 in DNA: TGTGCCAGCAGCGTACAGGGCCAGCCCCAGCATTTT.

The J gene is TRBJ1-2, the V gene TRBV30; tentative D call: TRBD1 (5 bases). With 0 bases removed from V and 6 bases from J, the gap between germline ends came to 14 bases. The CDR3 sequence is 14 residues long. Germline-derived CDR1 and CDR2 are GTSNPN and SVGIG (reference sequence). Here the CDR3 reads CAWSVPEGKDGYTF. The DNA of the CDR3 is TGTGCCTGGAGTGTACCTGAGGGGAAGGATGGCTACACCTTC.